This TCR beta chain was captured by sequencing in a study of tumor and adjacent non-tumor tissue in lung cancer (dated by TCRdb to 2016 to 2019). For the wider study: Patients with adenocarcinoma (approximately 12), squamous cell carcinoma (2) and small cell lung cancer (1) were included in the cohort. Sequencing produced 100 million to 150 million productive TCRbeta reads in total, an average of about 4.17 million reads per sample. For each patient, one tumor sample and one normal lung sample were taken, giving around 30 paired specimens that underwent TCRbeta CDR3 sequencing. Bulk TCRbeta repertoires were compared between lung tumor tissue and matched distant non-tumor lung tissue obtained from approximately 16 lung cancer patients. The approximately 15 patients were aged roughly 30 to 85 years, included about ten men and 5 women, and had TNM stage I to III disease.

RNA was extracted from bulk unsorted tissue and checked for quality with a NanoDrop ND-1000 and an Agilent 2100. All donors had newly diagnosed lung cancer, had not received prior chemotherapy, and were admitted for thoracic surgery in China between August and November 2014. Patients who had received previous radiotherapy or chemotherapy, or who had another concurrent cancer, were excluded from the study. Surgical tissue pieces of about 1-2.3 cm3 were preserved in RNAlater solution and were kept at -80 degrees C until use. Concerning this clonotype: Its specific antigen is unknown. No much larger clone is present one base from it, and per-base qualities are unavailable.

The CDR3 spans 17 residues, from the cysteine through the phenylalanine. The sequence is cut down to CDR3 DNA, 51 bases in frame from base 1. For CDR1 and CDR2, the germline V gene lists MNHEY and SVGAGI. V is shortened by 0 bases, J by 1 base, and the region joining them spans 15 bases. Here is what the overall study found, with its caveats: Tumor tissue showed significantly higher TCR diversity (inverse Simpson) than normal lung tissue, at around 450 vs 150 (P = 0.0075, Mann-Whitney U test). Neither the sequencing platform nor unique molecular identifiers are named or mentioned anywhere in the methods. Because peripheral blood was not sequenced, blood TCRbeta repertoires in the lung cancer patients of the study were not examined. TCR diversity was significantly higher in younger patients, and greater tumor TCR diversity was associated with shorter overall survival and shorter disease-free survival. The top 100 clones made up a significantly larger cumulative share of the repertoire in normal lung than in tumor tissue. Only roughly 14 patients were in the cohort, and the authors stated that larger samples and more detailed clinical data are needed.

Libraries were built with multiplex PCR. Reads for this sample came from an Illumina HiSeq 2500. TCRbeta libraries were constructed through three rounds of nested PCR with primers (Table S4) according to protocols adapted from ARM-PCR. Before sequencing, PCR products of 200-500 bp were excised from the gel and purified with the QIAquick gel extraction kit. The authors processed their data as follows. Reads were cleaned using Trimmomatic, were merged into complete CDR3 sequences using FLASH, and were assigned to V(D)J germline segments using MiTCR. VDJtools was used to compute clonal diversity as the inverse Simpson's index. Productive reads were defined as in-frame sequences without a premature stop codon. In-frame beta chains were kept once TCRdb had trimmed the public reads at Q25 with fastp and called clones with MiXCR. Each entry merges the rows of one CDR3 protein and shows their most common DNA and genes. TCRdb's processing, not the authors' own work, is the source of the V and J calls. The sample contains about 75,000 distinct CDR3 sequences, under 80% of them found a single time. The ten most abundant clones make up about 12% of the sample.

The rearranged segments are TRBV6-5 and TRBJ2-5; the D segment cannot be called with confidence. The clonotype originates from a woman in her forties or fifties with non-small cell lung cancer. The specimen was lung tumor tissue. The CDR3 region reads CASSYSRPGAGQETQYF. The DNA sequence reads TGTGCCAGCAGTTACTCAAGGCCCGGAGCAGGCCAAGAGACCCAGTACTTC.